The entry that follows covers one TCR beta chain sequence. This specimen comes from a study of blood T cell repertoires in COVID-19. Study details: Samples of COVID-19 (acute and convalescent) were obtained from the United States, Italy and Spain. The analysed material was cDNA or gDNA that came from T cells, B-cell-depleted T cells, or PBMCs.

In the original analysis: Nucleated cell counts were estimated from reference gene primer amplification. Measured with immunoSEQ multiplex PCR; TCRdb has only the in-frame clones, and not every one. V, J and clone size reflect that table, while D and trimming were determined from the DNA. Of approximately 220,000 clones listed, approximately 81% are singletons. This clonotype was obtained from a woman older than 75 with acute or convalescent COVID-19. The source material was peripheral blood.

The CDR3 spells CATSRERSVGNTIYF. CDR3 DNA sequence: TGTGCCACCAGCAGAGAGCGATCGGTAGGAAACACCATATATTTT. This chain links TRBV15 with TRBJ1-3; D not certain. Trimming removed 0 bases from V and 4 bases from J, with 10 bases in between. The CDR3 contains 15 residues. Germline CDR1 reads LNHNV; CDR2 reads YYDKDF (reference sequence).